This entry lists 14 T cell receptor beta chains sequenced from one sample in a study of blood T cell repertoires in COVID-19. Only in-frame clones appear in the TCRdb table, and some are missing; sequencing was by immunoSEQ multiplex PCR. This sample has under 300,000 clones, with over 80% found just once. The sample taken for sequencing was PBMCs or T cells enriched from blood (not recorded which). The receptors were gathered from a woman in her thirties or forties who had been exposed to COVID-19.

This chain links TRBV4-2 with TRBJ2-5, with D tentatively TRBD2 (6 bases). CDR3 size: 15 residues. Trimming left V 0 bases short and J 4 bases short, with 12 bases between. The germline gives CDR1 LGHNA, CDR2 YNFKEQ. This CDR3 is CASSQDRGSRETQYF. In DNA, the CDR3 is TGTGCCAGCAGCCAAGATCGGGGGTCTAGAGAGACCCAGTACTTC.

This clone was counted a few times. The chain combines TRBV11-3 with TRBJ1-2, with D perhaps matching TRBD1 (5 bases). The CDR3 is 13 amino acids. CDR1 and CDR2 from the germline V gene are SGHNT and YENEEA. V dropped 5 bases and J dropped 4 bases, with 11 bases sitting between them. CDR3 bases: TGTGCCAGCAGCCCCACAGGAGTCTATGGCTACACCTTC. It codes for CASSPTGVYGYTF.

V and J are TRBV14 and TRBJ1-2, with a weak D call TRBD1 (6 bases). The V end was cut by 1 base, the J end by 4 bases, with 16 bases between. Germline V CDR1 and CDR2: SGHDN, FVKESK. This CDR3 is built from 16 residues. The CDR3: CASSQARGGYGYGYTF. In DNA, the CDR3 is TGTGCCAGCAGCCAAGCTAGAGGGGGATACGGCTATGGCTACACCTTC.

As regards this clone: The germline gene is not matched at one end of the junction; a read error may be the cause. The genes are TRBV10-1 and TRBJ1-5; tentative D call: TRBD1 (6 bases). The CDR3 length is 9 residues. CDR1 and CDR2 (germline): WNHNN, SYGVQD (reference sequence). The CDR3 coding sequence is TGCGCCACCCGAGGGGGGGGTCTTTTT. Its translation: CATRGGGLF.

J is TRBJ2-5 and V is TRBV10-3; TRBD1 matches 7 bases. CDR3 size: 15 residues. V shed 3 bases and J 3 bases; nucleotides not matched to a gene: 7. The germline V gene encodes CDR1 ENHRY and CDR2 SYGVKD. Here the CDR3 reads CAISDQGGREETQYF. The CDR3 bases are TGTGCCATCAGTGACCAAGGGGGCAGGGAAGAGACCCAGTACTTC.

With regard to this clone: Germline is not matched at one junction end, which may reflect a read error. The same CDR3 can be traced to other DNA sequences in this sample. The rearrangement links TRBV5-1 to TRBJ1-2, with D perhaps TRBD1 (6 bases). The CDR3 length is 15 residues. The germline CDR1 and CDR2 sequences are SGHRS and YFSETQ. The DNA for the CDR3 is TGTGCCAGCAGCTTGGCGGCAGGGGCCAACTATGGCTACACCTTC. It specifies CASSLAAGANYGYTF. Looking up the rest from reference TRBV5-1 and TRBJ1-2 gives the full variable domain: KAGVTQTPRYLIKTRGQQVTLSCSPISGHRSVSWYQQTPGQGLQFLFEYFSETQRNKGNFPGRFSGRQFSNSRSEMNVSTLELGDSALYLCASSLAAGANYGYTFGSGTRLTVV.

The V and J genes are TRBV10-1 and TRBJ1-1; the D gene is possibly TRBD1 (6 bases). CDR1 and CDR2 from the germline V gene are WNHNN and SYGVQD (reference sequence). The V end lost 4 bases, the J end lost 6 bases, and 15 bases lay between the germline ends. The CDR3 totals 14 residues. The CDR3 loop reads CASSGRRGNAEAFF. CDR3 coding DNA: TGCGCCAGCAGTGGTCGTAGGGGGAATGCTGAAGCTTTCTTT.

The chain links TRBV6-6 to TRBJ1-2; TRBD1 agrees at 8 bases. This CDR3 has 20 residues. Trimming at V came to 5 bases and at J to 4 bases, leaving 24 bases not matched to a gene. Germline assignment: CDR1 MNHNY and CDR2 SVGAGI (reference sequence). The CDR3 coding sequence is TGTGCCAGCAGTCGTCTCCTATCCGGGACAGGTTCCCGAGTCCCCTATGGCTACACCTTC. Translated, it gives CASSRLLSGTGSRVPYGYTF.

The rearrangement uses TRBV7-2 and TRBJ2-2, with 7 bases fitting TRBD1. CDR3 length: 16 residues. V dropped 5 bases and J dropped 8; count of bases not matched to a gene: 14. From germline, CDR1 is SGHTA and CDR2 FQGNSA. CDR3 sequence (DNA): TGTGCCAGCAGCCAAACCGGGGACAGACGCGGGGGGGAGCTGTTTTTT. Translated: CASSQTGDRRGGELFF.

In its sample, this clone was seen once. In DNA form, the CDR3 reads TGTGCCAGCAGTGAAAGGGGTTTACAGCCCCAGCATTTT. Encoded protein: CASSERGLQPQHF. This chain joins TRBV2 and TRBJ1-5; a possible D gene is TRBD1 (5 bases). Trimming left V 2 bases short and J 7 bases short, with 9 bases between. CDR1 is SNHLY and CDR2 is FYNNEI in the germline V gene. The CDR3 runs to 13 residues.

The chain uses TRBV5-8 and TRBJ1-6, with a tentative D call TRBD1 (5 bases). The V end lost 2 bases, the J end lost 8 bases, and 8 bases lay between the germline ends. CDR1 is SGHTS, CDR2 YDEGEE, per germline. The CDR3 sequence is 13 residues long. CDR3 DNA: TGTGCCAGCAGCTTACAGGCCCATTCACCCCTCCACTTT. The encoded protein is CASSLQAHSPLHF. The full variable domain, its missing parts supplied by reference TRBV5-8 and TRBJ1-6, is EAGVTQSPTHLIKTRGQQATLRCSPISGHTSVYWYQQALGLGLQFLLWYDEGEERNRGNFPPRFSGRQFPNYSSELNVNALELEDSALYLCASSLQAHSPLHFGNGTRLTVT.

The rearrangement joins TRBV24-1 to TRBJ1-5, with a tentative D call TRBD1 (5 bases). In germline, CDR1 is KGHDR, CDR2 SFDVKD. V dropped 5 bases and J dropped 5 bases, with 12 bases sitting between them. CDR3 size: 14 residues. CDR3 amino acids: CATSGAGYHQPQHF. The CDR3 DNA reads TGTGCCACCAGTGGGGCAGGGTATCATCAGCCCCAGCATTTT.

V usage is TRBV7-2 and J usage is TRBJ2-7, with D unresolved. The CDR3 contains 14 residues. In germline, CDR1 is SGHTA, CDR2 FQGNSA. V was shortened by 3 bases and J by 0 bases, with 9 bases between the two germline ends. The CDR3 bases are TGTGCCAGCAGCTTCGCAGGTAGCTCCTACGAGCAGTACTTC. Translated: CASSFAGSSYEQYF.

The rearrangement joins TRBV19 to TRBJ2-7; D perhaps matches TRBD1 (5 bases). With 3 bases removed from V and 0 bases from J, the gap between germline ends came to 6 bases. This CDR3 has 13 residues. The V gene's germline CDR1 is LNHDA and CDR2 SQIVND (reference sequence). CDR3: CASSIRVSYEQYV. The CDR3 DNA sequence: TGTGCCAGTAGTATCAGGGTCTCCTACGAGCAGTACGTC.